This T cell receptor (beta chain) was captured in a study of blood T cell repertoires in COVID-19. Study-wide background: The United States, Italy and Spain were the sources of the acute and convalescent COVID-19 samples.

Measured with immunoSEQ multiplex PCR; TCRdb has only the in-frame clones, and not every one. The sample has 130,000 to 150,000 clones, approximately 79% seen once. V lost 0 bases, J lost 7 bases, and 13 bases lay in between. The germline V gene has CDR1 MNHNS and CDR2 SASEGT. CDR3 length: 15 amino acids. The chain is built from TRBV6-1 and TRBJ1-5; D may be TRBD1 (5 bases). The sequence came from a man in his sixties with acute or convalescent COVID-19. Sequenced: peripheral blood. Here the CDR3 DNA reads TGTGCCAGCAGTGAAGCAGCGGGGGTAATACAGCCCCAGCATTTT. It specifies CASSEAAGVIQPQHF.